These T cell receptor beta chains were read from a single sample in a study of shared T cell receptors in the human thymus. Repertoires were generated with immunoSEQ multiplex PCR, while TCRdb's copy carries only in-frame clones and drops some. The table shows 500,000 to 750,000 clones, with 70% to 90% occurring only once. These data were also filed under a second study, of human thymus T cells.

Source material: thymocytes. These receptors all stem from a boy in the first two years of life with a congenital heart defect. Each CDR3 is given with its conserved first and last residue. The order of the fields is D gene, J gene, V gene, CDR3 protein. The D gene is left open where the match is weak.

d_gene: NA
j_gene: NA
v_gene: TRBV20-1
CDR3aa: CSALSYEQYF

d_gene: NA
j_gene: TRBJ1-2
v_gene: TRBV15
CDR3aa: CATSRGGGDGYTF

d_gene: TRBD2
j_gene: TRBJ2-1
v_gene: TRBV27
CDR3aa: CASRASGRLPNEQFF

d_gene: NA
j_gene: TRBJ2-7
v_gene: TRBV28
CDR3aa: CASSLLLAYEQYF

d_gene: NA
j_gene: TRBJ2-7
v_gene: TRBV28
CDR3aa: CASSLYPARQRYEQYF

d_gene: NA
j_gene: TRBJ1-2
v_gene: TRBV11-3
CDR3aa: CASSQARGGPPNYGYTF

d_gene: TRBD2
j_gene: TRBJ2-4
v_gene: TRBV5-6
CDR3aa: CASSSVGSGVRKNIQYF

d_gene: TRBD2
j_gene: TRBJ2-3
v_gene: TRBV5-1
CDR3aa: CASSGEAGPKYLTDTQYF

d_gene: TRBD2
j_gene: TRBJ2-5
v_gene: TRBV29-1
CDR3aa: CSADGALAGETQYF

d_gene: TRBD1
j_gene: TRBJ2-7
v_gene: TRBV25-1
CDR3aa: CASSSGTGGSYEQYF

d_gene: TRBD1
j_gene: TRBJ2-1
v_gene: TRBV28
CDR3aa: CASRYTGQGWNEQFF

d_gene: TRBD2
j_gene: TRBJ2-1
v_gene: TRBV29-1
CDR3aa: CSTPARTSGSYNEQFF

d_gene: TRBD2
j_gene: NA
v_gene: TRBV9
CDR3aa: CASSVEPAGTFYEQYF

d_gene: TRBD2
j_gene: TRBJ2-5
v_gene: TRBV19
CDR3aa: CASSPTSGRPRFQETQYF

d_gene: TRBD1
j_gene: TRBJ1-2
v_gene: TRBV19
CDR3aa: CASSIRGDRAGYTF

d_gene: NA
j_gene: TRBJ2-7
v_gene: TRBV7-2
CDR3aa: CASSLAQTSYEQYF

d_gene: TRBD1
j_gene: TRBJ2-7
v_gene: TRBV4-3
CDR3aa: CASSPYTRTGMEDEQYF

d_gene: NA
j_gene: TRBJ2-2
v_gene: TRBV5-1
CDR3aa: CASSLSQGKPGELFF

d_gene: TRBD2
j_gene: TRBJ2-7
v_gene: TRBV29-1
CDR3aa: CSASTSGTLYEQYF